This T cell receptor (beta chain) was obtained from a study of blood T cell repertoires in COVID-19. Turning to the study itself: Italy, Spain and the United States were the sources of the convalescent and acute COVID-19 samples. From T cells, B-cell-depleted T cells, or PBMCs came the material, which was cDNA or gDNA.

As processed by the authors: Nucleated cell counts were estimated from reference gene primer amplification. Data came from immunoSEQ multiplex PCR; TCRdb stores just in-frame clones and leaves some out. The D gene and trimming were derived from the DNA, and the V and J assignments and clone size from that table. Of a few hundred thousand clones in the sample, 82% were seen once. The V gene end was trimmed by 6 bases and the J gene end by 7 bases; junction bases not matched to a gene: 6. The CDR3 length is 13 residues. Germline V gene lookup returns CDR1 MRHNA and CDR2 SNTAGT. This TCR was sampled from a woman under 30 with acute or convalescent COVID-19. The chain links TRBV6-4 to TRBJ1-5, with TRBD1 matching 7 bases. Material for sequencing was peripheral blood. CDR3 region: CASRWDSPQPQHF. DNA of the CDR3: TGTGCCAGCAGATGGGACAGCCCCCAGCCCCAGCATTTT.